This passage covers 29 T cell receptor beta chains from one sample sequenced in a study of radiotherapy plus CTLA-4 blockade in lung cancer. Profiling relied on immunoSEQ multiplex PCR, and the TCRdb table lists in-frame clones only, not all of them. The sample shows 20,000 or so clones, around 88% of them seen only once. Sample: peripheral blood, taken from a patient treated with radiotherapy plus ipilimumab. Receptors originate from a human donor with non-small cell lung cancer whose response to radiotherapy plus ipilimumab could not be evaluated.

V gene TRBV6-4 combines with J gene TRBJ2-2, with D perhaps matching TRBD1 (7 bases). Germline CDR1 MRHNA, CDR2 SNTAGT. The CDR3 length is 13 residues. The V end lost 7 bases, the J end lost 5 bases, and 11 bases lay between the germline ends. The CDR3 DNA reads as TGTGCCAGCATGGCAGGGGGGACCGGGGAGCTGTTTTTT. Amino acid sequence: CASMAGGTGELFF.

The V call is TRBV5-1, the J call TRBJ2-1; 8 bases map to TRBD2. V lost 5 bases to trimming and J lost 1 base; unmatched junction nucleotides: 5. Germline assignment: CDR1 SGHRS and CDR2 YFSETQ. This CDR3 comprises 15 residues. This CDR3 reads CASSPPSGSYNEQFF. In DNA form, the CDR3 reads TGCGCCAGCAGTCCTCCTAGCGGGTCCTACAATGAGCAGTTCTTC.

The chain is built from TRBV4-3 and TRBJ2-2; 13 bases line up with TRBD2. The CDR3 is 21 residues long. With 0 bases clipped from V and 1 base from J, the junction kept 11 bases outside the gene matches. Germline V lookup: CDR1 LGHNA, CDR2 YSLEER. The CDR3 DNA sequence: TGCGCCAGCAGCCAAGACACGCTCCTACTAGCGGGGGGGCGGAACACCGGGGAGCTGTTTTTT. Its translation is CASSQDTLLLAGGRNTGELFF.

The gene calls are TRBV6-5 and TRBJ2-5; 9 nucleotides align to TRBD1. V trimming: 0 bases; J trimming: 4 bases; junction bases outside the gene matches: 3. This CDR3 is built from 15 residues. The germline V gene has CDR1 MNHEY and CDR2 SVGAGI. The CDR3 bases are TGTGCCAGCAGTTACTCCGGACAGGGGATAGAGACCCAGTACTTC. Its protein product is CASSYSGQGIETQYF.

The chain recombines TRBV11-2 with TRBJ1-2, with TRBD1 as a possible D gene (5 bases). V was clipped by 6 bases and J by 4 bases, with 12 bases between them. The CDR3 consists of 13 residues. CDR1 is SGHAT, CDR2 FQNNGV, per germline. Here the CDR3 DNA reads TGTGCCAGCAGGAACGACAGAACCTATGGCTACACCTTC. Encoded protein: CASRNDRTYGYTF.

This clone was recorded a few times. V usage is TRBV28 and J usage is TRBJ1-2, with D unclear. The V gene lost 6 bases and the J gene lost 4 bases, with 15 bases spanning the gap. The V gene's germline CDR1 is MDHEN and CDR2 SYDVKM. This CDR3 is built from 14 residues. The CDR3 DNA follows: TGTGCCAGCAGGCCAGCCGACGGGGTCTATGGCTACACCTTC. Amino acid sequence: CASRPADGVYGYTF.

V is TRBV5-1 and J is TRBJ1-1, with 8 bases identical to TRBD1. Germline lookup yields CDR1 SGHRS and CDR2 YFSETQ. The CDR3 is 15 amino acids. V lost 4 bases to trimming and J lost 3 bases; unmatched junction nucleotides: 8. The CDR3 reads CASSQRQGSYTEAFF. Here the CDR3 DNA reads TGCGCCAGCAGCCAAAGACAGGGGTCATACACTGAAGCTTTCTTT.

V is TRBV10-2 and J is TRBJ2-5, with 11 nucleotides matching TRBD1. The V segment lost 6 bases and the J segment 4 bases; nucleotides outside the gene matches: 4. The CDR3 has 14 amino acids. Germline loops: CDR1 WSHSY, CDR2 SAAADI. The CDR3 here is CASRGQGERETQYF. The CDR3 nucleotides are TGCGCCAGCAGGGGACAGGGGGAGAGAGAGACCCAGTACTTC.

By sample share, this clone is medium-sized (0.01 to 0.1%). The V gene is TRBV5-6, the J gene TRBJ1-1; 7 nucleotides match TRBD1. Germline V gene sequence: CDR1 SGHDT, CDR2 YYEEEE. CDR3 length: 16 amino acids. Germline trimming cut 0 bases from V and 2 bases from J; bases unmatched to any gene: 7. CDR3 nucleotide sequence: TGTGCCAGCAGCTTGGCCATACAGGGGCCCAACACTGAAGCTTTCTTT. It translates to CASSLAIQGPNTEAFF.

This clone was counted a few times. V gene TRBV14 combines with J gene TRBJ2-5; TRBD2 agrees at 8 bases. The germline V gene encodes CDR1 SGHDN and CDR2 FVKESK. This CDR3 spans 15 amino acids. J gave up 1 base and V 1 base, and 2 bases lay outside the gene matches. CDR3 nucleotide sequence: TGTGCCAGCAGCCAAGTAGCGGGGACCCAAGAGACCCAGTACTTC. Translated: CASSQVAGTQETQYF.

The DNA of the CDR3 is TGTGCCAGCAGCTCTTACAATGACAGGGCAACTAATGAAAAACTGTTTTTT. This translates into CASSSYNDRATNEKLFF. The rearrangement uses TRBV7-9 and TRBJ1-4; 7 bases are shared with TRBD1. With V trimmed by 4 bases and J by 0 bases, 8 bases remained unmatched. The CDR3 contains 17 residues. Germline V lookup: CDR1 SEHNR, CDR2 FQNEAQ (reference sequence).

The gene calls are TRBV18 and TRBJ1-4, with 7 nucleotides matching TRBD1. Per germline, CDR1 KGHSH and CDR2 LQKENI. The V and J ends lost 4 bases and 4 bases, in that order; junction bases with no gene match: 3. The CDR3 loop spans 14 amino acids. For the CDR3, the DNA is TGTGCCAGCTCACAGGGACAGAGTAATGAAAAACTGTTTTTT. Its translation: CASSQGQSNEKLFF.

The V and J genes are TRBV5-1 and TRBJ1-5; TRBD1 is a possible D gene (5 bases). The CDR3 is made up of 16 amino acids. V was clipped by 0 bases and J by 2 bases, with 12 bases between them. The V gene's germline CDR1 is SGHRS and CDR2 YFSETQ. The DNA of the CDR3 is TGCGCCAGCAGCTTGGATTTCGGAGGGGGCAATCAGCCCCAGCATTTT. The encoded protein is CASSLDFGGGNQPQHF.

The chain has TRBV5-5 and TRBJ2-6; 7 bases are shared with TRBD1. The CDR3 consists of 20 residues. CDR1 and CDR2 (germline): SGHKS, YYEKEE (reference sequence). Trimming took 5 bases from V and 2 from J; bases not matched to a gene: 19. In DNA form, the CDR3 reads TGTGCCAGCAGATACCCACCGATGGAACAAACAGGGGCTGGGGCCAACGTCCTGACTTTC. Its translation is CASRYPPMEQTGAGANVLTF.

The chain recombines TRBV2 with TRBJ2-5; 11 bases agree with TRBD2. Germline trimming cut 8 bases from V and 3 bases from J; bases unmatched to any gene: 20. CDR1 and CDR2 from the germline V gene are SNHLY and FYNNEI. CDR3 length: 19 amino acids. The DNA of the CDR3 is TGTGCCAGCCTAACTCCCTTGACTAGCGGGGTGATTGGAGAAGAGACCCAGTACTTC. Its protein is CASLTPLTSGVIGEETQYF. Using reference TRBV2 and TRBJ2-5 for the parts outside the CDR3, the full variable domain is EPEVTQTPSHQVTQMGQEVILRCVPISNHLYFYWYRQILGQKVEFLVSFYNNEISEKSEIFDDQFSVERPDGSNFTLKIRSTKLEDSAMYFCASLTPLTSGVIGEETQYFGPGTRLLVL.

This chain connects TRBV19 to TRBJ1-5; D call uncertain. The CDR3 is 15 amino acids. The V gene's germline CDR1 is LNHDA and CDR2 SQIVND (reference sequence). V lost 2 bases to trimming and J lost 0 bases, with 8 bases between them. The CDR3 DNA reads TGTGCCAGTAGTATATCCCCCGGTAGCAATCAGCCCCAGCATTTT. Its translation: CASSISPGSNQPQHF.

The chain links TRBV18 to TRBJ2-7; D might be TRBD1 (6 bases). The length of the CDR3 is 17 residues. Germline V lookup: CDR1 KGHSH, CDR2 LQKENI. The V gene lost 6 bases and the J gene lost 4 bases, with 25 bases spanning the gap. CDR3 nucleotide sequence: TGTGCCAGCTCGGACCGGGACCCGTGGGGGCTATGGTACGAGCAGTACTTC. This encodes CASSDRDPWGLWYEQYF.

This chain links TRBV19 with TRBJ1-5; 9 bases match TRBD1. V shed 5 bases, J shed 2 bases, and the junction held 10 bases outside the gene matches. CDR3 length equals 17 residues. Germline assignment: CDR1 LNHDA and CDR2 SQIVND (reference sequence). The CDR3 sequence is CASSSTQGAEGNQPQHF. The CDR3 DNA reads TGTGCCAGTAGTTCAACACAGGGGGCGGAGGGCAATCAGCCCCAGCATTTT.

J is TRBJ2-7 and V is TRBV6-1; 10 bases map to TRBD1. V lost 10 bases to trimming and J lost 10 bases; unmatched junction nucleotides: 4. CDR1 MNHNS and CDR2 SASEGT come from the germline V gene. The CDR3 extends over 10 amino acids. The CDR3 loop is CATDRGQQYF. CDR3 coding DNA: TGTGCCACCGACAGGGGGCAACAGTACTTC.

This chain connects TRBV7-2 to TRBJ1-5; 8 bases line up with TRBD1. The germline gives CDR1 SGHTA, CDR2 FQGNSA. The CDR3 is 16 residues long. The V and J ends lost 1 base and 2 bases, in that order; junction bases with no gene match: 4. The CDR3 region is CASSLVWGQGNQPQHF. CDR3 bases: TGTGCCAGCAGCTTAGTTTGGGGACAGGGCAATCAGCCCCAGCATTTT.

The V and J genes are TRBV2 and TRBJ2-3; 7 bases are shared with TRBD2. Germline values: CDR1 SNHLY, CDR2 FYNNEI. V lost 4 bases, J lost 8 bases, and 0 bases stayed unmatched. CDR3 length: 11 residues. The CDR3 reads CASSGGGTQYF. CDR3 sequence (DNA): TGTGCCAGCAGTGGGGGGGGTACGCAGTATTTT.

The rearrangement joins TRBV4-2 to TRBJ2-7; TRBD2 aligns across 10 bases. The CDR3 contains 18 residues. Germline CDR1 LGHNA, CDR2 YNFKEQ. V was clipped by 4 bases and J by 3 bases; unmatched bases: 15. CDR3 protein: CASSRHLLAGDDIYEQYF. The CDR3 DNA reads TGTGCCAGCAGCCGTCACCTCCTAGCGGGGGACGATATCTACGAGCAGTACTTC.

This chain uses TRBV11-2 with TRBJ2-7, with a possible D match to TRBD2 (6 bases). The CDR3 contains 14 residues. Trimming shortened V by 3 bases and J by 5 bases, and 14 bases separated the two germline ends. CDR1 and CDR2 from the germline V gene are SGHAT and FQNNGV. In DNA form, the CDR3 reads TGTGCCAGCAGCTTGGGTCTAGCGATCCACGAGCAGTACTTC. This gives the protein CASSLGLAIHEQYF.

This chain joins TRBV28 and TRBJ2-3; 14 positions match TRBD2. Germline V gene data show CDR1 as MDHEN and CDR2 as SYDVKM. This CDR3 has 15 amino acids. J lost 3 bases, V lost 5 bases, and 1 base had no gene match. CDR3 amino acids: CASSRTSGRTDTQYF. The CDR3 nucleotides read TGTGCCAGCAGTAGGACTAGCGGGAGGACAGATACGCAGTATTTT.

The chain couples TRBV5-4 to TRBJ2-1, with 7 bases lining up with TRBD2. V was clipped by 4 bases and J by 2 bases; unmatched bases: 6. CDR1 and CDR2 from the germline V gene are SGHNT and YYREEE (reference sequence). The CDR3 totals 15 residues. The CDR3 region is CASSPEGGAYNEQFF. CDR3 nucleotides: TGTGCCAGCAGCCCCGAGGGAGGGGCCTACAATGAGCAGTTCTTC.

The V gene is TRBV5-1, the J gene TRBJ2-5, with D maybe TRBD1 (6 bases). V lost 2 bases and J 1 base, leaving 9 bases between the germline ends. This CDR3 spans 14 amino acids. Germline V gene data show CDR1 as SGHRS and CDR2 as YFSETQ. CDR3 sequence: CASSLAGAQETQYF. The CDR3 DNA reads as TGCGCCAGCAGCTTAGCAGGGGCCCAAGAGACCCAGTACTTC.

The J gene is TRBJ1-5, the V gene TRBV7-2; perhaps TRBD1 as D (6 bases). The V gene's germline CDR1 is SGHTA and CDR2 FQGNSA. The CDR3 contains 15 residues. The V and J ends lost 5 bases and 3 bases respectively, with 14 bases between them. CDR3: CASSLGAITNQPQHF. The CDR3 DNA follows: TGTGCCAGCAGCCTGGGGGCCATAACCAATCAGCCCCAGCATTTT.

This chain joins TRBV21-1 and TRBJ2-1; TRBD2, as called in the table, went unchecked against the DNA. TRBV21-1 has pseudogene status. There are 15 residues in the CDR3. The CDR3 nucleotides read TGTGCCAGCAGCCTACTGTGGGGAGTGAACAATGAGCAGTTCTTC. Its translation: CASSLLWGVNNEQFF.

This clone was seen just once. This chain connects TRBV6-6 to TRBJ2-1, with D hard to call. Trimming stripped 0 bases from V and 10 bases from J, with 4 bases between. Germline V CDR1 and CDR2: MNHNY, SVGAGI (reference sequence). This CDR3 has 11 residues. CDR3 amino acids: CASSYSAEQFF. In DNA form, the CDR3 reads TGTGCCAGCAGTTACTCAGCGGAGCAGTTCTTC.